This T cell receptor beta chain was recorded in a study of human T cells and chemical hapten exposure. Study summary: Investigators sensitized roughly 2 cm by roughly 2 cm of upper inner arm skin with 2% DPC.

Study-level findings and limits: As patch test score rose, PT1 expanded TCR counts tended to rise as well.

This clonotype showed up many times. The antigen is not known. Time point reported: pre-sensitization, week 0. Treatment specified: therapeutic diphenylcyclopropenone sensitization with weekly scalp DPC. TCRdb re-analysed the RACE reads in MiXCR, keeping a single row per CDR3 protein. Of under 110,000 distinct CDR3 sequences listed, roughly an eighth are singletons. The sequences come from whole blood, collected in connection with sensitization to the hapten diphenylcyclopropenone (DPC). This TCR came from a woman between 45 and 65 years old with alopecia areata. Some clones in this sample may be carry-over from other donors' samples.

CDR3: CASSLRDRYTGELFF. For the CDR3, the DNA is TGTGCCAGCAGCCTCCGGGACAGATACACCGGGGAGCTGTTTTTT. The V and J genes are TRBV12-3 or TRBV12-4 and TRBJ2-2, with TRBD1 identical over 7 bases. The V segment lost 6 bases and the J segment 3 bases; nucleotides outside the gene matches: 7. The CDR3 runs 15 residues.